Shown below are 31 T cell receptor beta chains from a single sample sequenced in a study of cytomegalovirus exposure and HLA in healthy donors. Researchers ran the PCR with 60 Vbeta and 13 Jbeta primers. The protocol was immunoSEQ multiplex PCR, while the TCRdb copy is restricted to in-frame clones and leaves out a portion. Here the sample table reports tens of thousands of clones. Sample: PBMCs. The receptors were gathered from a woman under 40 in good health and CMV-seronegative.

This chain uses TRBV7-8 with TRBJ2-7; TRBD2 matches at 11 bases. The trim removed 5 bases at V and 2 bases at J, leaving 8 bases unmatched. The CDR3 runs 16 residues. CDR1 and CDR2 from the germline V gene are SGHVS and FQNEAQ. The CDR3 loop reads CASSPLTSGDPYEQYF. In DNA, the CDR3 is TGTGCCAGCAGCCCATTGACTAGCGGGGATCCCTACGAGCAGTACTTC.

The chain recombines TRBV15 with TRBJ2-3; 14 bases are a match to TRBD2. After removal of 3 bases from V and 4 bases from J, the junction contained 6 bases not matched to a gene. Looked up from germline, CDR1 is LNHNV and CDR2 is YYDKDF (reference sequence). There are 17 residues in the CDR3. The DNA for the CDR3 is TGTGCCACCAGCAGGGAACCGGGACTAGCGGGAGCAGATACGCAGTATTTT. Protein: CATSREPGLAGADTQYF.

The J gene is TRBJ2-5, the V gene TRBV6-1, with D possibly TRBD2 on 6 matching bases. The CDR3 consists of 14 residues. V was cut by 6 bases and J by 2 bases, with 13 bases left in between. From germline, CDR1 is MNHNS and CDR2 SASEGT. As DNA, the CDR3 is TGTGCCAGCAGCTTTAGCGGAAATCAAGAGACCCAGTACTTC. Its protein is CASSFSGNQETQYF.

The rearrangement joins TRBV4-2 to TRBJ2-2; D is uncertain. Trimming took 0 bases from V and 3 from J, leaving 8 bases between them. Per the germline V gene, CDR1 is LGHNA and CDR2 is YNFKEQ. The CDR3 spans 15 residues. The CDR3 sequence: CASSQDAQYTGELFF. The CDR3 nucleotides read TGTGCCAGCAGCCAAGATGCCCAGTACACCGGGGAGCTGTTTTTT.

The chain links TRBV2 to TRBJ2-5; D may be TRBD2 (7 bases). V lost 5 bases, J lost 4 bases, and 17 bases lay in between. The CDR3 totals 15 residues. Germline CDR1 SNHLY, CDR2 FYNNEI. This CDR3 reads CASSPGRGRGETQYF. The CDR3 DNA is TGTGCCAGCAGTCCCGGGCGGGGGCGAGGAGAGACCCAGTACTTC.

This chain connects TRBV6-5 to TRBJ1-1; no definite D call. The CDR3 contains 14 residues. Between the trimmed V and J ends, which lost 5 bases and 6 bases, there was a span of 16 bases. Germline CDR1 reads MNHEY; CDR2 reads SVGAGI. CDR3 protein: CASSDITRPAEAFF. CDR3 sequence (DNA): TGTGCCAGCAGTGACATCACCCGACCCGCTGAAGCTTTCTTT.

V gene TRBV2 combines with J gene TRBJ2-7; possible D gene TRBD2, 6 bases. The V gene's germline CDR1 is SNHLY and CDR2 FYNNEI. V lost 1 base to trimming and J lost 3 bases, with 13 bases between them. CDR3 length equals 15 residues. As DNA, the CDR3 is TGTGCCAGCAGTGAAGTGGAGGGGCCCCTCTACGAGCAGTACTTC. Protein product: CASSEVEGPLYEQYF.

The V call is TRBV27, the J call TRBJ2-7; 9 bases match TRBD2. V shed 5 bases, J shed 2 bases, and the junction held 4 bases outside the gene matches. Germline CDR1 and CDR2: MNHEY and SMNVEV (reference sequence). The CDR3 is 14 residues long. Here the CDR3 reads CASSQAGGPYEQYF. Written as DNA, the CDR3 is TGTGCCAGCAGTCAGGCGGGAGGGCCCTACGAGCAGTACTTC.

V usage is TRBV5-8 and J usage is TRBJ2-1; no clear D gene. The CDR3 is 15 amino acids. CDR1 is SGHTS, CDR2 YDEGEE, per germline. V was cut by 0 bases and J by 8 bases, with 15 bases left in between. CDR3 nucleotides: TGTGCCAGCAGCTTGGTAGGTATTACTGAGGATGAGCAGTTCTTC. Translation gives CASSLVGITEDEQFF.

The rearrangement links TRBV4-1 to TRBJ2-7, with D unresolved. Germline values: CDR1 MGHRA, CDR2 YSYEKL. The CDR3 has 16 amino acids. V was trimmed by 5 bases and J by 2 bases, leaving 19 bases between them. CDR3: CASSSRPYRPPYEQYF. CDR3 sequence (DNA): TGCGCCAGCAGCTCACGACCTTACAGACCCCCCTACGAGCAGTACTTC.

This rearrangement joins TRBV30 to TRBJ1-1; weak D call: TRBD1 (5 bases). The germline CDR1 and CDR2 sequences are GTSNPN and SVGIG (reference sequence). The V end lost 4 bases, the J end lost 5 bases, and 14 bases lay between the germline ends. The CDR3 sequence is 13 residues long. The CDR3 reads CAWKRQGGTEAFF. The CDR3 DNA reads TGTGCCTGGAAGCGTCAGGGAGGAACTGAAGCTTTCTTT.

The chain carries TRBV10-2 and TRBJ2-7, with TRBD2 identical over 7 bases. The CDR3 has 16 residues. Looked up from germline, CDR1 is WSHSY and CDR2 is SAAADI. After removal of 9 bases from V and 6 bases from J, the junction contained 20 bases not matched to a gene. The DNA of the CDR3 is TGCGCCAGTAATGGGTACGGGGCGGGAGTAGGGCTCGAGCAGTACTTC. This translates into CASNGYGAGVGLEQYF.

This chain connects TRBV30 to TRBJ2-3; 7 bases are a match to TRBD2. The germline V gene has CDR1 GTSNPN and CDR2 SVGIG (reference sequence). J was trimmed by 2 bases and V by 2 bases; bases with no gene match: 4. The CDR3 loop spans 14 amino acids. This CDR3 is CAWSREGPTDTQYF. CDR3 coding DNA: TGTGCCTGGAGTAGGGAGGGCCCCACAGATACGCAGTATTTT.

The chain's CDR3 is CATRGAYEQYF. The CDR3 nucleotides are TGTGCCACCCGGGGGGCCTACGAGCAGTACTTC. The chain employs TRBV6-5 and TRBJ2-7, with 7 nucleotides matching TRBD2. The length of the CDR3 is 11 residues. From germline, CDR1 is MNHEY and CDR2 SVGAGI. V lost 10 bases and J lost 2; bases outside the gene matches: 2.

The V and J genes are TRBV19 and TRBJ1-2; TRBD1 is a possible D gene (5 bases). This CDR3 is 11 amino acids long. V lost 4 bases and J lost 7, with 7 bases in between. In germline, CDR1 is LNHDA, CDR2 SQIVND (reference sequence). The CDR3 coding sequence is TGTGCCAGTAGTACAGGGTTTGGCTACACCTTC. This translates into CASSTGFGYTF.

DNA for the CDR3: TGTGCCAGCAGCTTAGGAGGGGGTGACACCGGGGAGCTGTTTTTT. Translated, it gives CASSLGGGDTGELFF. The chain has TRBV7-9 and TRBJ2-2, with D possibly matching TRBD1 (6 bases). Germline lookup yields CDR1 SEHNR and CDR2 FQNEAQ (reference sequence). CDR3 length: 15 amino acids. V lost 1 base and J 3 bases, leaving 9 bases between the germline ends.

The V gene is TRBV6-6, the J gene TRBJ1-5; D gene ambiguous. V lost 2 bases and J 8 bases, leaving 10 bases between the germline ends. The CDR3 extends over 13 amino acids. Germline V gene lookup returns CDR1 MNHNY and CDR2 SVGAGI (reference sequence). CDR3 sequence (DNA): TGTGCCAGCAGTTACACACGATCCGAGCCCCAGCATTTT. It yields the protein CASSYTRSEPQHF.

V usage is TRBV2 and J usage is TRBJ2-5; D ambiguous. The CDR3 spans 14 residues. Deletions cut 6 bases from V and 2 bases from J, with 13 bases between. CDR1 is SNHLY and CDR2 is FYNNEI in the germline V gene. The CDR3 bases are TGTGCCAGCAGCGGAAATTCCGGGCAAGAGACCCAGTACTTC. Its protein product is CASSGNSGQETQYF.

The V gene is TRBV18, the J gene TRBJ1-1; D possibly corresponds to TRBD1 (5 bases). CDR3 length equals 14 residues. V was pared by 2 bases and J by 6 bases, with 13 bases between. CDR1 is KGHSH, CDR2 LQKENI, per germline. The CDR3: CASSPTAGKAEAFF. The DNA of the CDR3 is TGTGCCAGCTCACCAACGGCAGGGAAGGCTGAAGCTTTCTTT.

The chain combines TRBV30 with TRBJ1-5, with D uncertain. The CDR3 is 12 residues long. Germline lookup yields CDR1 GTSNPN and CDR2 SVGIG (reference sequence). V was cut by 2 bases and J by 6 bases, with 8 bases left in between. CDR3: CAWSSGVQPQHF. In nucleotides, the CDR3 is TGTGCCTGGAGTTCGGGTGTTCAGCCCCAGCATTTT.

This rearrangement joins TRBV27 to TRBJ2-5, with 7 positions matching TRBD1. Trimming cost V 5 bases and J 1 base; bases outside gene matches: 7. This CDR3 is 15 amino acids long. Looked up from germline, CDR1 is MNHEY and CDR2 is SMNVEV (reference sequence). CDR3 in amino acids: CASSPWDSPQETQYF. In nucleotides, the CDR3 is TGTGCCAGCAGTCCCTGGGACAGTCCCCAAGAGACCCAGTACTTC.

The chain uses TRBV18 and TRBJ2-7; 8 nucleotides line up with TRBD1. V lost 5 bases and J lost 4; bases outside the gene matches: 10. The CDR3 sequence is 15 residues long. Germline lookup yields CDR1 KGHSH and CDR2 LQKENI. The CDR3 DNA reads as TGTGCCAGCTCAAAGAACCGGGACAGGCTTTACGAGCAGTACTTC. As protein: CASSKNRDRLYEQYF.

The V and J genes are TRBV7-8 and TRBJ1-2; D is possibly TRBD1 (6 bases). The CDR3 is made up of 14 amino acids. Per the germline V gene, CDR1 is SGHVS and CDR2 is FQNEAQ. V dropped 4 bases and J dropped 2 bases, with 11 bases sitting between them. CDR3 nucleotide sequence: TGTGCCAGCAGCTGGACAGTAGAGAACTATGGCTACACCTTC. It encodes CASSWTVENYGYTF.

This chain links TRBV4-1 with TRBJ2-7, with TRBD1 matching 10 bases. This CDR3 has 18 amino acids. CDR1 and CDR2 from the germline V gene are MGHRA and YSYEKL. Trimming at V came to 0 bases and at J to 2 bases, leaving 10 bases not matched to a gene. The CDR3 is CASSQEPPSGTGAYEQYF. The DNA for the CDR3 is TGCGCCAGCAGCCAAGAGCCCCCTTCGGGGACAGGGGCCTACGAGCAGTACTTC.

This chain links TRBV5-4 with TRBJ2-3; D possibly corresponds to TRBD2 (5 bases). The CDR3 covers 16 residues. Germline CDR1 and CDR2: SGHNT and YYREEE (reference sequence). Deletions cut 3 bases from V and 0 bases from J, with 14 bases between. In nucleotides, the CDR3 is TGTGCCAGCAGCTCCCGGACGGGAACTAGCACAGATACGCAGTATTTT. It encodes CASSSRTGTSTDTQYF. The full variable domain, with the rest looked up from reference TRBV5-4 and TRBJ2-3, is ETGVTQSPTHLIKTRGQQVTLRCSSQSGHNTVSWYQQALGQGPQFIFQYYREEENGRGNFPPRFSGLQFPNYSSELNVNALELDDSALYLCASSSRTGTSTDTQYFGPGTRLTVL.

Here the CDR3 reads CASSSGTSKNIQYF. The CDR3 DNA reads TGTGCCAGCAGTTCCGGGACATCCAAAAACATTCAGTACTTC. This chain connects TRBV5-4 to TRBJ2-4; D is possibly TRBD1 (6 bases). The germline V and J ends were trimmed by 5 bases and 2 bases, with 11 bases remaining between them. CDR1 is SGHNT and CDR2 is YYREEE in the germline V gene (reference sequence). This CDR3 region has 14 residues.

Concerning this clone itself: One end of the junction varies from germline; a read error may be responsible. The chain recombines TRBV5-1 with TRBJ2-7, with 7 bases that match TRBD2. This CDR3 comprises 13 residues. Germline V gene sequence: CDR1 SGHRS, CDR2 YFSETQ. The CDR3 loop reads CASSLAGDYEQSF. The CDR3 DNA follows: TGCGCCAGCAGCTTGGCGGGGGACTACGAGCAGTCCTTC.

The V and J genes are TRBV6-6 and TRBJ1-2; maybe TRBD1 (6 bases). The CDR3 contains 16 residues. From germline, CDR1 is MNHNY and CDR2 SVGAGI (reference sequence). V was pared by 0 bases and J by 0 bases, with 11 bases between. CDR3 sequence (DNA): TGTGCCAGCAGTTACTCGTCGGGGGGCGCTAACTATGGCTACACCTTC. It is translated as CASSYSSGGANYGYTF.

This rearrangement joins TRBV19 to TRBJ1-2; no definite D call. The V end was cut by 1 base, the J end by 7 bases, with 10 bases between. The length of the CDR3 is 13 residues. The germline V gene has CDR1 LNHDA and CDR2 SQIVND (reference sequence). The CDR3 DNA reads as TGTGCCAGTAGTATAGGGAGCAGCTCTGGCTACACCTTC. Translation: CASSIGSSSGYTF. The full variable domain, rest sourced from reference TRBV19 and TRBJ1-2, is DGGITQSPKYLFRKEGQNVTLSCEQNLNHDAMYWYRQDPGQGLRLIYYSQIVNDFQKGDIAEGYSVSREKKESFPLTVTSAQKNPTAFYLCASSIGSSSGYTFGSGTRLTVV.

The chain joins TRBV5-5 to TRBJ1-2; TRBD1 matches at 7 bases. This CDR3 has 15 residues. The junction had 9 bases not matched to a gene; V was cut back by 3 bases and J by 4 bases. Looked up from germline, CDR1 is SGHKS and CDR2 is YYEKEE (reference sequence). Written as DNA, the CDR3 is TGTGCCAGCAGCTCCACAGGGGAGAGGGGCTATGGCTACACCTTC. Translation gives CASSSTGERGYGYTF. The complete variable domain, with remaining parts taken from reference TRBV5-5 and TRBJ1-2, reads DAGVTQSPTHLIKTRGQQVTLRCSPISGHKSVSWYQQVLGQGPQFIFQYYEKEERGRGNFPDRFSARQFPNYSSELNVNALLLGDSALYLCASSSTGERGYGYTFGSGTRLTVV.

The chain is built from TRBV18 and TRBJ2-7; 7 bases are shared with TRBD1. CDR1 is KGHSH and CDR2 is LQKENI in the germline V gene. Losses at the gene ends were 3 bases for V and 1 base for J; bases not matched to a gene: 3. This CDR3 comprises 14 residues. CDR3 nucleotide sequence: TGTGCCAGCTCACCGACGACAGGGTCCTACGAGCAGTACTTC. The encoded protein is CASSPTTGSYEQYF.